Below are 25 T cell receptor beta chains sequenced from a single sample in a study of shared clonotypes between healthy human individuals. Produced via immunoSEQ multiplex PCR; TCRdb's table is partial and in-frame only. The table has roughly 2.5 million clones, more than 90% seen once. Sequencing used naive CD4+ T cells sorted from blood. Subset defined: CD45RA+ positively selected. Source of these receptors: a man between 18 and 29 years old in good health.

CDR3 bases: TGTGCCAGCAGCTTAGCCCGCGGGGACACCGGGGAGCTGTTTTTT. As protein: CASSLARGDTGELFF. The chain uses TRBV11-2 and TRBJ2-2, with D tentatively TRBD2 (6 bases). V lost 1 base and J lost 3, with 9 bases in between. Germline CDR1 reads SGHAT; CDR2 reads FQNNGV. The CDR3 is 15 amino acids.

The J gene is TRBJ2-2, the V gene TRBV7-9, with D tentatively TRBD1 (6 bases). V was pared by 1 base and J by 0 bases, with 9 bases between. Germline assignment: CDR1 SEHNR and CDR2 FQNEAQ (reference sequence). The CDR3 has 16 residues. CDR3: CASSLDRATNTGELFF. For the CDR3, the DNA is TGTGCCAGCAGCTTAGACAGGGCCACGAACACCGGGGAGCTGTTTTTT.

This chain connects TRBV30 to TRBJ1-6, with D unresolved. Germline-derived CDR1 and CDR2 are GTSNPN and SVGIG (reference sequence). There are 14 residues in the CDR3. Trimming stripped 4 bases from V and 16 bases from J, with 23 bases between. CDR3 loop: CAWMQALLSGRLHF. CDR3 bases: TGTGCCTGGATGCAGGCCCTCCTCTCTGGTCGACTCCACTTT.

J is TRBJ2-5 and V is TRBV30; D may be TRBD2 (6 bases). The J call could be wrong; TRBJ2-7 is a better fit for the DNA end. Germline V lookup: CDR1 GTSNPN, CDR2 SVGIG (reference sequence). CDR3 length: 16 residues. The CDR3 coding sequence is TGTGCCTGGAGTGTGCGGGGTCGGGGGAGCTCCTACGAGCAGTACTTC. Its translation is CAWSVRGRGSSYEQYF.

Note on this clone: Other DNA sequences in this specimen translate into the identical CDR3. The rearrangement links TRBV7-9 to TRBJ1-3, with a possible D match to TRBD1 (6 bases). CDR3 length: 15 amino acids. From germline, CDR1 is SEHNR and CDR2 FQNEAQ (reference sequence). Trimming took off 4 bases at V and 0 bases at J, with 10 bases between the two ends. CDR3 nucleotides: TGTGCCAGCAGCTCGACAGGAGGCTCTGGAAACACCATATATTTT. Protein product: CASSSTGGSGNTIYF.

The chain combines TRBV5-1 with TRBJ2-6; TRBD1 aligns across 7 bases. This CDR3 contains 16 residues. V lost 4 bases, J lost 2 bases, and 6 bases stayed unmatched. The germline gives CDR1 SGHRS, CDR2 YFSETQ. CDR3 protein: CASSPLGGAGANVLTF. The CDR3 nucleotides are TGCGCCAGCAGCCCCTTAGGGGGCGCTGGGGCCAACGTCCTGACTTTC.

The rearrangement uses TRBV7-2 and TRBJ1-6, with unresolved D. This CDR3 has 14 amino acids. Germline CDR1 is SGHTA and CDR2 is FQGNSA. Trimming cost V 5 bases and J 5 bases, with 10 bases left between them. Written as DNA, the CDR3 is TGTGCCAGCAGCCCCCGGGGTCATAATTCACCCCTCCACTTT. It encodes CASSPRGHNSPLHF.

The chain has TRBV5-1 and TRBJ1-2; D uncertain. Germline loops: CDR1 SGHRS, CDR2 YFSETQ. This CDR3 spans 14 amino acids. The germline V and J ends were trimmed by 3 bases and 0 bases, with 9 bases remaining between them. The CDR3, as DNA: TGCGCCAGCAGCTGGGAAAAAGCTAACTATGGCTACACCTTC. Amino acid sequence: CASSWEKANYGYTF.

The CDR3 DNA reads as TGTGCCAGCCGACAGAATAGCAATCAGCCCCAGCATTTT. Translating it yields CASRQNSNQPQHF. The V gene is TRBV6-1, the J gene TRBJ1-5; a possible D gene is TRBD1 (5 bases). CDR1 and CDR2 (germline): MNHNS, SASEGT. The length of the CDR3 is 13 residues. V dropped 8 bases and J dropped 0 bases, with 8 bases sitting between them.

The V and J genes are TRBV5-1 and TRBJ1-4; 7 bases are shared with TRBD1. Germline V CDR1 and CDR2: SGHRS, YFSETQ. The junction had 7 bases not matched to a gene; V was cut back by 4 bases and J by 7 bases. This CDR3 region has 14 residues. The DNA of the CDR3 is TGCGCCAGCAGCATTGGACAGGCTACTGAAAAACTGTTTTTT. It is translated as CASSIGQATEKLFF.

This clone was recorded once. The genes are TRBV6-1 and TRBJ2-5; D unclear. Germline V gives CDR1 MNHNS, CDR2 SASEGT. The V end was cut by 1 base, the J end by 10 bases, with 13 bases between. This CDR3 contains 13 residues. The CDR3 region is CASSEGVHWVQYF. For the CDR3, the DNA is TGTGCCAGCAGTGAAGGGGTACATTGGGTCCAGTACTTC.

The chain couples TRBV15 to TRBJ1-3, with a weak D call TRBD1 (5 bases). V dropped 5 bases and J dropped 0 bases, with 11 bases sitting between them. From germline, CDR1 is LNHNV and CDR2 YYDKDF (reference sequence). This CDR3 spans 15 amino acids. The CDR3 coding sequence is TGTGCCACCAGCGCCACGGGGGTCTCTGGAAACACCATATATTTT. The encoded protein is CATSATGVSGNTIYF.

The rearrangement links TRBV9 to TRBJ2-7; D is possibly TRBD1 or TRBD2 (5 bases each). V lost 0 bases to trimming and J lost 6 bases, with 16 bases between them. The germline V gene has CDR1 SGDLS and CDR2 YYNGEE. This CDR3 has 15 residues. The CDR3 sequence is CASSVGSAGLTEQYF. CDR3 DNA: TGTGCCAGCAGCGTAGGTAGCGCAGGGCTCACCGAGCAGTACTTC. The variable domain in full, completed from reference TRBV9 and TRBJ2-7, reads DSGVTQTPKHLITATGQRVTLRCSPRSGDLSVYWYQQSLDQGLQFLIQYYNGEERAKGNILERFSAQQFPDLHSELNLSSLELGDSALYFCASSVGSAGLTEQYFGPGTRLTVT.

The V call is TRBV5-5, the J call TRBJ1-2, with TRBD1 matching over 7 bases. The CDR3 is 14 amino acids. V dropped 2 bases and J dropped 7; count of bases not matched to a gene: 8. CDR1 and CDR2 from the germline V gene are SGHKS and YYEKEE (reference sequence). The CDR3 DNA sequence: TGTGCCAGCAGCTTACCGACAGGGTCTGGTGGCTACACCTTC. Translation: CASSLPTGSGGYTF.

The chain uses TRBV2 and TRBJ2-2, with TRBD2 matching 10 bases. V was pared by 4 bases and J by 5 bases, with 4 bases of the junction left unmatched. CDR1 and CDR2 (germline): SNHLY, FYNNEI. The CDR3 sequence is 15 residues long. CDR3 region: CASSAGLAFTGELFF. CDR3 DNA sequence: TGTGCCAGCAGTGCGGGACTAGCGTTTACCGGGGAGCTGTTTTTT.

The chain employs TRBV6-5 and TRBJ2-1, with a weak D call TRBD1 (6 bases). This CDR3 has 15 amino acids. Per germline, CDR1 MNHEY and CDR2 SVGAGI. With 6 bases removed from V and 1 base from J, the gap between germline ends came to 13 bases. The CDR3 DNA follows: TGTGCCAGCAGCCCTACAAGGGGGTCCTACAATGAGCAGTTCTTC. It codes for CASSPTRGSYNEQFF.

The chain combines TRBV12-5 with TRBJ2-7, with TRBD1 identical over 7 bases. This CDR3 contains 17 residues. Trimming at V came to 7 bases and at J to 6 bases, leaving 21 bases not matched to a gene. The V gene's germline CDR1 is LGHNT and CDR2 FRNRAP. CDR3 sequence reads: CASAPPARQGPRFEQYF. CDR3 nucleotide sequence: TGTGCTAGTGCCCCCCCTGCCCGACAGGGACCCCGATTCGAGCAGTACTTC.

CDR3 sequence (DNA): TGCGCCAGCAGCCAAGATAGCGCGACAGGGTGGTTCACAGATACGCAGTATTTT. It encodes CASSQDSATGWFTDTQYF. The chain links TRBV4-1 to TRBJ2-3; TRBD1 agrees at 7 bases. The germline V gene encodes CDR1 MGHRA and CDR2 YSYEKL. The junction had 11 bases not matched to a gene; V was cut back by 0 bases and J by 2 bases. The CDR3 has 18 amino acids.

The chain links TRBV19 to TRBJ2-7; D perhaps matches TRBD2 (6 bases). Trimming took off 7 bases at V and 5 bases at J, with 18 bases between the two ends. There are 14 residues in the CDR3. Germline lookup yields CDR1 LNHDA and CDR2 SQIVND (reference sequence). The CDR3 nucleotides are TGTGCCAGTACCCCCGGGGAGGCCCTCAACGAGCAGTACTTC. Protein product: CASTPGEALNEQYF.

The genes are TRBV9 and TRBJ2-3; possible D gene TRBD2, 5 bases. The CDR3 covers 14 residues. Germline CDR1 reads SGDLS; CDR2 reads YYNGEE. Trimming removed 4 bases from V and 2 bases from J, with 11 bases in between. Written as DNA, the CDR3 is TGTGCCAGCAGCCGCGACTATATCACAGATACGCAGTATTTT. It encodes CASSRDYITDTQYF.

Concerning this clone: Other DNA sequences in this specimen translate into the identical CDR3. CDR3 residues: CASSQGLAGGEQYF. As DNA, the CDR3 is TGCGCCAGCAGCCAGGGACTAGCGGGAGGCGAGCAGTACTTC. The V and J genes are TRBV4-3 and TRBJ2-7; 15 bases line up with TRBD2. The J segment lost 6 bases and the V segment lost 3 bases, leaving 0 bases of the junction unmatched. The CDR3 totals 14 residues. Germline V gives CDR1 LGHNA, CDR2 YSLEER.

This clone was detected only once. The gene calls are TRBV11-2 and TRBJ1-6; D possibly corresponds to TRBD1 (6 bases). Trimming stripped 5 bases from V and 6 bases from J, with 17 bases between. Germline-derived CDR1 and CDR2 are SGHAT and FQNNGV. The CDR3 is 16 residues long. CDR3 in DNA: TGTGCCAGCAGCCCTGGTCAGGGACAACGTAATTCACCCCTCCACTTT. Protein product: CASSPGQGQRNSPLHF.

Notes on this clone: Within the sample, other DNA sequences also encode this same CDR3. The chain is built from TRBV5-6 and TRBJ2-5; D ambiguous. Germline-derived CDR1 and CDR2 are SGHDT and YYEEEE. This CDR3 has 12 amino acids. Trimming pared 1 base from V and 1 base from J, leaving 2 bases between. The CDR3 sequence is CASSLTQETQYF. The CDR3, as DNA: TGTGCCAGCAGCTTGACCCAAGAGACCCAGTACTTC.

With respect to this clone: At the DNA level, this CDR3 is encoded by other sequences in the same sample as well. This sequence joins TRBV30 and TRBJ2-6; D remains unclear. The CDR3 spans 14 residues. Between the trimmed V and J ends, which lost 2 bases and 0 bases, there was a span of 5 bases. Germline V gives CDR1 GTSNPN, CDR2 SVGIG (reference sequence). The CDR3 sequence is CAWSLGSGANVLTF. CDR3 sequence (DNA): TGTGCCTGGAGTTTAGGCTCTGGGGCCAACGTCCTGACTTTC.

This chain connects TRBV19 to TRBJ2-5, with no clear D. V dropped 0 bases and J dropped 0 bases, with 11 bases sitting between them. The CDR3 length is 16 residues. Germline loops: CDR1 LNHDA, CDR2 SQIVND (reference sequence). In nucleotides, the CDR3 is TGTGCCAGTAGTATAGAGGTCCACAGAAACCAAGAGACCCAGTACTTC. Translating gives CASSIEVHRNQETQYF.